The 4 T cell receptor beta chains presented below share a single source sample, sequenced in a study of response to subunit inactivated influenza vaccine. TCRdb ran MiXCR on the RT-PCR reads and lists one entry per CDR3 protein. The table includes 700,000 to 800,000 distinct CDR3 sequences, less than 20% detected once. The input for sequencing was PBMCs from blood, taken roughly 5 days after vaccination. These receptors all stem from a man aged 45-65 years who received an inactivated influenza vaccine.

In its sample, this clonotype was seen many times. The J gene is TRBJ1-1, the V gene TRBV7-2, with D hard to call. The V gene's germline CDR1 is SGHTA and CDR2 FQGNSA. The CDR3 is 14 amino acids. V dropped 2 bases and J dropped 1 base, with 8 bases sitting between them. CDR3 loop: CASSLNGQNTEAFF. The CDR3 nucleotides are TGTGCCAGCAGCTTAAACGGCCAGAACACTGAAGCTTTCTTT.

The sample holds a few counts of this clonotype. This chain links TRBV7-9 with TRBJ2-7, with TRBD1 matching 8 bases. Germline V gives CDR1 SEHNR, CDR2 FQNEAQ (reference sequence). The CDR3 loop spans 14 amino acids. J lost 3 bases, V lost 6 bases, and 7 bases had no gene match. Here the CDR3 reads CASRAQGAGYEQYF. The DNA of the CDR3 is TGTGCCAGCAGGGCCCAGGGGGCCGGCTACGAGCAGTACTTC.

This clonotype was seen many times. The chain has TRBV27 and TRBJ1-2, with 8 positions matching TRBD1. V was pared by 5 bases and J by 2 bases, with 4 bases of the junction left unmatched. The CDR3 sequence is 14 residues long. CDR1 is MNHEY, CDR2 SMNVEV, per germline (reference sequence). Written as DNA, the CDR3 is TGTGCCAGCAGTACACGGACAGGGAACTATGGCTACACCTTC. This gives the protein CASSTRTGNYGYTF.

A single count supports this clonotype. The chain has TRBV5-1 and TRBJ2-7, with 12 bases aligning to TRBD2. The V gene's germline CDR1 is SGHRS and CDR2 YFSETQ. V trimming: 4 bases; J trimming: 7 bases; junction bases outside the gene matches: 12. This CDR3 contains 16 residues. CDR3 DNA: TGCGCCAGCAGCGCGGCGGAGAGGACTAGCGGGGTTGAGCAGTACTTC. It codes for CASSAAERTSGVEQYF.